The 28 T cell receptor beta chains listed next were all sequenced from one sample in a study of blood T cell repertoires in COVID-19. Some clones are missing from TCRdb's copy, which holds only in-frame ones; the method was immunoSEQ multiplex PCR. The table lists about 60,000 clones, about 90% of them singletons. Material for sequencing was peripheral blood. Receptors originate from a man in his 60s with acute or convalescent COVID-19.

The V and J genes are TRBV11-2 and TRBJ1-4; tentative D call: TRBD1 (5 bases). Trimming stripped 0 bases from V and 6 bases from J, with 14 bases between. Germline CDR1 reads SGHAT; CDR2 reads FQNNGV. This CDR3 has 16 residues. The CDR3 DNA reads TGTGCCAGCAGCTTAGATCTCCAGGGCGAGGATGAAAAACTGTTTTTT. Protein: CASSLDLQGEDEKLFF.

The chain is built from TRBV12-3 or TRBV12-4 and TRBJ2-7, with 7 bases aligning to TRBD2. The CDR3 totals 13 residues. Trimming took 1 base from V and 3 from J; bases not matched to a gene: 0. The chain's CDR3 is CASSLVAGYEQYF. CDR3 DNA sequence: TGTGCCAGCAGTTTAGTAGCGGGCTACGAGCAGTACTTC.

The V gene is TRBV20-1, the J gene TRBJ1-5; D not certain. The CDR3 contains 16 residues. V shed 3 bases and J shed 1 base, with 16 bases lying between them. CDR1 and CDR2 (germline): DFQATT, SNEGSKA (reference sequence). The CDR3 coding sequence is TGCAGTGCTAGTACGCGGGATCTGGCGAGCAATCAGCCCCAGCATTTT. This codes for CSASTRDLASNQPQHF.

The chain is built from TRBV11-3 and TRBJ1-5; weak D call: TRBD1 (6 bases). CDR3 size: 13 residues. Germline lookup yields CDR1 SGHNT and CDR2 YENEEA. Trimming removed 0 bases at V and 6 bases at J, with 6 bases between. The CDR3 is CASSLEGGQPQHF. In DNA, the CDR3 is TGTGCCAGCAGCTTAGAAGGGGGTCAGCCCCAGCATTTT.

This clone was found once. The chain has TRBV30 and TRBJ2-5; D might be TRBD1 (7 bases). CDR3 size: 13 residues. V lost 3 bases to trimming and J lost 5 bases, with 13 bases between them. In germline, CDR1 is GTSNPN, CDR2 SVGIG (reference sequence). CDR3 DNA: TGTGCCTGGAGCCCAGGGGGACTGGAGACCCAGTACTTC. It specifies CAWSPGGLETQYF. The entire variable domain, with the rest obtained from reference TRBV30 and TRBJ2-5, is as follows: SQTIHQWPATLVQPVGSPLSLECTVEGTSNPNLYWYRQAAGRGLQLLFYSVGIGQISSEVPQNLSASRPQDRQFILSSKKLLLSDSGFYLCAWSPGGLETQYFGPGTRLLVL.

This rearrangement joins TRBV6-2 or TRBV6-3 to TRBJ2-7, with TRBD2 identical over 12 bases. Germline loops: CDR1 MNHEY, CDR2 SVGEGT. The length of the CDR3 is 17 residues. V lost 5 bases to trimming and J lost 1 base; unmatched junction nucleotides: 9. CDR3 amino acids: CASSRLTSGSVSYEQYF. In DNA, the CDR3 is TGTGCCAGCAGTAGGCTGACTAGCGGGAGTGTTTCCTACGAGCAGTACTTC.

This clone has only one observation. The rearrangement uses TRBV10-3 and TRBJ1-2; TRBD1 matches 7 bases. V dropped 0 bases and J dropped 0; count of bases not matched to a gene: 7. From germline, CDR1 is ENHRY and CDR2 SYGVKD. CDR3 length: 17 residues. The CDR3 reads CAISESFTGQANYGYTF. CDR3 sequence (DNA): TGTGCCATCAGTGAGTCGTTTACAGGACAGGCTAACTATGGCTACACCTTC.

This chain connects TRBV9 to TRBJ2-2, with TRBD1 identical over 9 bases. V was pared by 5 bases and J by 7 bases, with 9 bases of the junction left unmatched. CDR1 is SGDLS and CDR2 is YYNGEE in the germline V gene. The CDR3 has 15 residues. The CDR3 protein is CASRAGTGMIGELFF. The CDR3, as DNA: TGTGCCAGCAGGGCCGGGACAGGGATGATCGGGGAGCTGTTTTTT.

The CDR3: CATSDLGRKNGYTF. Written as DNA, the CDR3 is TGTGCCACCAGTGATTTAGGCAGGAAGAACGGCTACACCTTC. The V gene is TRBV24-1, the J gene TRBJ1-2; D not certain. The CDR3 length is 14 residues. Germline-derived CDR1 and CDR2 are KGHDR and SFDVKD. Trimming removed 1 base from V and 8 bases from J, with 13 bases in between.

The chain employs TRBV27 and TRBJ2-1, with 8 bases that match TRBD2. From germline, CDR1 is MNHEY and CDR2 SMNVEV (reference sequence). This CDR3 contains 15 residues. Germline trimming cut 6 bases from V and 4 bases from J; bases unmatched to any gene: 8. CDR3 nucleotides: TGTGCCAGCAGGAAACTAGCGGCGGGATACAATGAGCAGTTCTTC. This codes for CASRKLAAGYNEQFF.

The CDR3 DNA follows: TGTGCCAGCAGCCAGTCTACAGGGGGCGGGACTGAAGCTTTCTTT. It yields the protein CASSQSTGGGTEAFF. The chain has TRBV3-1 (or the pseudogene TRBV3-2) and TRBJ1-1, with 9 bases aligning to TRBD1. The V gene's germline CDR1 is LGHDT and CDR2 YNNKEL (reference sequence). V lost 3 bases and J lost 5; bases outside the gene matches: 7. This CDR3 spans 15 amino acids.

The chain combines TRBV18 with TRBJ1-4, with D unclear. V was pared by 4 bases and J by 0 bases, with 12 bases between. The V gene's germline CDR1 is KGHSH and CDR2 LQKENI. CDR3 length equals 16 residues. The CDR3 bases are TGTGCCAGCTCACGGTCGGCAGCGGCAACTAATGAAAAACTGTTTTTT. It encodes CASSRSAAATNEKLFF.

CDR3 in amino acids: CASSPPNSMNTEAFF. CDR3 nucleotide sequence: TGTGCCAGCTCACCACCCAACAGCATGAACACTGAAGCTTTCTTT. The chain has TRBV18 and TRBJ1-1; D is uncertain. V lost 0 bases to trimming and J lost 0 bases, with 8 bases between them. The CDR3 totals 15 residues. Germline V gene lookup returns CDR1 KGHSH and CDR2 LQKENI.

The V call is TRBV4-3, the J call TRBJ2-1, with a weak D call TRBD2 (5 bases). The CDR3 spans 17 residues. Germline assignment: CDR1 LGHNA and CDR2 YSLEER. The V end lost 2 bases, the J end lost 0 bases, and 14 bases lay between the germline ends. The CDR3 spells CASSQSGGRSSYNEQFF. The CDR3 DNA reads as TGCGCCAGCAGCCAATCTGGAGGACGTAGCTCCTACAATGAGCAGTTCTTC.

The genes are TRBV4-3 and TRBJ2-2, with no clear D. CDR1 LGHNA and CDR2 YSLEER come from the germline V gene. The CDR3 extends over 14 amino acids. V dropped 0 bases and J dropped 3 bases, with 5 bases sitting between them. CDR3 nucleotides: TGCGCCAGCAGCCAAGAATTCGACACCGGGGAGCTGTTTTTT. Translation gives CASSQEFDTGELFF.

The CDR3 nucleotides are TGTGCCAGCAGCTTAACGGCCTGGACAGGGCCTAGCTCCTACGAGCAGTACTTC. It encodes CASSLTAWTGPSSYEQYF. The genes are TRBV7-2 and TRBJ2-7; 8 bases are shared with TRBD1. CDR1 is SGHTA, CDR2 FQGNSA, per germline. The junction had 12 bases not matched to a gene; V was cut back by 2 bases and J by 0 bases. The CDR3 has 18 residues.

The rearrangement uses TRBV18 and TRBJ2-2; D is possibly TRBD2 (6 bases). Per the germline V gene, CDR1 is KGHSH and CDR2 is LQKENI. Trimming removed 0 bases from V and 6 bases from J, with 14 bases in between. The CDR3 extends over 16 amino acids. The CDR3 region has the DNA TGTGCCAGCTCACCACCGAACGGAGGGGTCTCCGGGGAGCTGTTTTTT. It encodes CASSPPNGGVSGELFF.

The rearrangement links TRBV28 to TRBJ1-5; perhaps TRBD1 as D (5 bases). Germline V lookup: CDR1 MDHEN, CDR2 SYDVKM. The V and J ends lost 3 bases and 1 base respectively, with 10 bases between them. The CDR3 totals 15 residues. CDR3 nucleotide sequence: TGTGCCAGCAGTTTGGGGGGAGGGAGCAATCAGCCCCAGCATTTT. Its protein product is CASSLGGGSNQPQHF.

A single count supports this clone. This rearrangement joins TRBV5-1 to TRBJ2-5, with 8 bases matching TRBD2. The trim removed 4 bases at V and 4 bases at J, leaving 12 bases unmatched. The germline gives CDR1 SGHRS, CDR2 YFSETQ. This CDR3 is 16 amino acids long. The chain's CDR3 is CASSLEAGGPPETQYF. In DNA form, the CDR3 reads TGCGCCAGCAGCCTGGAGGCGGGAGGACCCCCAGAGACCCAGTACTTC.

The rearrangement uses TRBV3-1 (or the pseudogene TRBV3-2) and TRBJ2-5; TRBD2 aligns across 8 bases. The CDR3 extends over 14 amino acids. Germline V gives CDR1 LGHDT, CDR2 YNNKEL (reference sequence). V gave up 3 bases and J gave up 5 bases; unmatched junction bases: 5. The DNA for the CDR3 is TGTGCCAGCAGCCACGCGGGAGGTGGGGAGACCCAGTACTTC. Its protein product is CASSHAGGGETQYF.

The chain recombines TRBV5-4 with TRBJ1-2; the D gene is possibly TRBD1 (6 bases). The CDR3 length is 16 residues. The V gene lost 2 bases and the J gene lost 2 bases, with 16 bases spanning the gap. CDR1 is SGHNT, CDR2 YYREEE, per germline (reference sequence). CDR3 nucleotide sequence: TGTGCCAGCAGCTTAGTTGACAGGCAGGCGAACTATGGCTACACCTTC. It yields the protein CASSLVDRQANYGYTF. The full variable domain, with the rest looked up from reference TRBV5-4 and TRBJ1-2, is ETGVTQSPTHLIKTRGQQVTLRCSSQSGHNTVSWYQQALGQGPQFIFQYYREEENGRGNFPPRFSGLQFPNYSSELNVNALELDDSALYLCASSLVDRQANYGYTFGSGTRLTVV.

The CDR3 sequence is CASFTGQRSTEAFF. The CDR3 DNA follows: TGTGCCAGCTTTACGGGACAACGGAGCACTGAAGCTTTCTTT. The chain joins TRBV28 to TRBJ1-1; D possibly corresponds to TRBD1 (6 bases). CDR1 is MDHEN and CDR2 is SYDVKM in the germline V gene. The CDR3 is 14 amino acids. V lost 8 bases to trimming and J lost 4 bases, with 17 bases between them.

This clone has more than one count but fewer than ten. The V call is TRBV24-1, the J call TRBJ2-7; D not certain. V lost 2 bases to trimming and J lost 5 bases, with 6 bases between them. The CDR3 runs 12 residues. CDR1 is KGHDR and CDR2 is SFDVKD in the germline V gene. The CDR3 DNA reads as TGTGCCACCAGTGATTATTCAAACGAGCAGTACTTC. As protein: CATSDYSNEQYF.

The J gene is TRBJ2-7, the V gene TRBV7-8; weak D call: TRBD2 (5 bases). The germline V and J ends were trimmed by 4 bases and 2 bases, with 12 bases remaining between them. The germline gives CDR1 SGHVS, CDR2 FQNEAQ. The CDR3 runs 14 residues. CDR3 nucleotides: TGTGCCAGCAGCTCCCGTGGAGGAACCTACGAGCAGTACTTC. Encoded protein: CASSSRGGTYEQYF.

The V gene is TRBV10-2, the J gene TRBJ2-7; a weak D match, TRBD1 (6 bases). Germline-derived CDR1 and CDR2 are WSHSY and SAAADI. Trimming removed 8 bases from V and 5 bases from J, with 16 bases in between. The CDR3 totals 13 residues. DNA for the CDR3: TGCGCCAGCGGTCAGGCAGGGGCCCACGAGCAGTACTTC. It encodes CASGQAGAHEQYF.

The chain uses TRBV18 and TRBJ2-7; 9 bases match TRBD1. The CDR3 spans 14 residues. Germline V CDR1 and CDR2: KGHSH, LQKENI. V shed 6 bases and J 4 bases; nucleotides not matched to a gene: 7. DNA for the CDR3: TGTGCCAGCTCGAATTCCGGGACAGGGTACGAGCAGTACTTC. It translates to CASSNSGTGYEQYF. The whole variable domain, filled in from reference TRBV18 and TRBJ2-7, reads NAGVMQNPRHLVRRRGQEARLRCSPMKGHSHVYWYRQLPEEGLKFMVYLQKENIIDESGMPKERFSAEFPKEGPSILRIQQVVRGDSAAYFCASSNSGTGYEQYFGPGTRLTVT.

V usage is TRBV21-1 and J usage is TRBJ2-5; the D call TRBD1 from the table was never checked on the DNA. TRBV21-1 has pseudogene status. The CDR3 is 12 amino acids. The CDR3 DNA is TGTGCCAGCAGAAGGGGGTGGGGGACCCAGTACTTC. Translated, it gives CASRRGWGTQYF.

CDR3 loop: CASSSPGRRDETQYF. In nucleotides, the CDR3 is TGTGCCAGCAGCTCTCCCGGACGGAGGGATGAGACCCAGTACTTC. The chain is built from TRBV7-9 and TRBJ2-5, with a tentative D call TRBD2 (6 bases). The V gene lost 4 bases and the J gene lost 5 bases, with 17 bases spanning the gap. The germline V gene encodes CDR1 SEHNR and CDR2 FQNEAQ (reference sequence). The CDR3 runs 15 residues.